The text below deals with one T cell receptor beta chain. The target of this receptor is not known. No base quality values were provided; no much bigger clone lies one nucleotide off. The CDR3 covers 15 residues, taking in both the cysteine and the phenylalanine. The sequence is cut down to CDR3 DNA, 45 bases in frame from base 1. CDR1 and CDR2 are drawn from the germline V gene (reference sequence): LNHDA, SQIVND. The germline V and J ends show losses of 5 bases and 2 bases respectively, and no gene match explains 6 bases of the junction. Participants in the prospective study were enrolled through a virtual design, were aged about 18 to 100 years, and lived in roughly 24 United States geographic areas. In the prospective study, cohorts were assigned on the basis of participant-reported clinical history obtained from a screening survey and a study questionnaire. Recovered participants in ImmuneRACE Cohort 3 were defined as having two consecutive negative NP/OP PCR tests, clearance from a healthcare professional, or resolution of symptoms. Each participant in the prospective study had whole blood, serum and a nasopharyngeal or oropharyngeal swab collected by mobile phlebotomists. Prospective study participants could optionally give additional blood draws and questionnaires over an approximately two-month period. Before DNA extraction, prospective study blood samples were shipped either frozen or at room temperature.

The data were taken from a study of blood T cell repertoires in COVID-19 (TCRdb year 2020). In the study overall: Collaborator samples came from the United States, Italy and Spain and covered acute and convalescent phases of COVID-19. Nearly every sample came with metadata listing a de-identified subject ID, COVID-19 status, age in years and sex. The samples were drawn from the first 160 participants of the ongoing ImmuneRACE study and from some 1,300 subjects provided by 6 global collaborators. Subjects who had been exposed to COVID-19, were actively infected with it, or had recovered from it provided the deeply sampled blood TCRbeta repertoires that made up the dataset. The material from the prospective study consisted of cDNA or gDNA derived from T cells, B-cell-depleted T cells, or PBMCs. Where available, HLA class I and class II types were taken from metadata supplied by the sample provider and were not determined by assay-based typing. The repertoires were released in a freely available public database meant as a resource for research on the immune response to SARS-CoV-2. Study-level results and caveats: How much clinical and demographic metadata was included differed by source and by participant, and the metadata was provided uncurated.

The immunoSEQ Assay, a bias-controlled multiplex PCR, was used to amplify TCRbeta CDR3 regions from genomic DNA. The original pipeline was this. The number of nucleated cells in each sample was estimated from the amplification of reference gene primers within the assay. Sequence reads were collapsed and filtered to measure the absolute abundance of every unique TCRbeta CDR3 rearrangement. For each sample, productive Simpson clonality was calculated as the square root of Simpson's diversity index across productive rearrangements. The table comes from immuneACCESS by way of TCRdb, which keeps in-frame sequences with V and J called. Part of the clones is missing from these tables; in studies checked, under half for an unresolved V gene and the rest for unknown reasons. For V, J and clone size, that table is used; D and trimming come from the DNA. The sample data list some 180,000 clones, and approximately 85% of these were observed just once. The ten largest clonotypes hold 6.2% of the sample.

The sample consisted of PBMCs or T cells enriched from blood (not recorded which). The source is a man in his forties or fifties who had recovered from COVID-19. Recombination joined TRBV19 with TRBJ2-7, and 10 junction bases match TRBD1. The bases are TGTGCCAGTAGTGGAGGGACAGGGGCAACCTACGAGCAGTACTTC. Its protein product is CASSGGTGATYEQYF.